A selection of T cell receptor beta chains follows, all from one sample in a study of blood T cell repertoires in COVID-19. Assay used: immunoSEQ multiplex PCR; TCRdb lists only in-frame clones, some missing. Of over 400,000 clones in the sample, around 85% were seen once. Input material: peripheral blood. The receptors originated from a human donor in a cohort sampled during active COVID-19. Each CDR3 is given with its conserved first and last residue. The order of the fields is D gene, V gene, clone size, J gene, CDR3 protein, CDR3 DNA. A D gene is named only where the DNA matches it firmly. The size field is filled for only some rows; it gives once, few, many or a size class.

>.|TRBV11-2|.|TRBJ2-7
CASSSGYEQYF
TGTGCCAGCAGCAGCGGCTACGAGCAGTACTTC
>.|TRBV2|.|TRBJ2-6
CASSANRAGANVLTF
TGTGCCAGCAGCGCAAACAGGGCTGGGGCCAACGTCCTGACTTTC
>.|TRBV6-2/TRBV6-3|.|TRBJ2-2
CASSRQALNTGELFF
TGTGCCAGCAGTAGGCAGGCACTCAACACCGGGGAGCTGTTTTTT
>TRBD2|TRBV7-2|.|TRBJ2-4
CASSLAAGGMNIQYF
TGTGCCAGCAGCTTAGCGGCGGGGGGGATGAACATTCAGTACTTC
>TRBD1|TRBV30|.|TRBJ2-2
CAWSVWDRNTGELFF
TGTGCCTGGAGTGTCTGGGACAGGAACACCGGGGAGCTGTTTTTT
>.|TRBV7-9|.|TRBJ1-2
CASSLQVNYGYTF
TGTGCCAGCAGCTTACAGGTCAACTATGGCTACACCTTC
>.|TRBV30|once|TRBJ1-2
CAWTGTYPYGYTF
TGTGCCTGGACTGGGACATACCCCTATGGCTACACCTTC
>TRBD1|TRBV11-2|.|TRBJ1-2
CASSLDRAGGYTF
TGTGCCAGCAGCTTGGACAGGGCAGGAGGCTACACCTTC
>.|TRBV24-1|once|TRBJ2-3
CATSDFGKVGDTQYF
TGTGCCACCAGTGATTTCGGGAAGGTAGGAGATACGCAGTATTTT
>TRBD1|TRBV5-1|.|TRBJ2-7
CASSFRDRQYEQYF
TGCGCCAGCAGCTTCCGGGACAGACAATACGAGCAGTACTTC
>TRBD2|TRBV7-2|.|TRBJ2-3
CASTAASGSDTQYF
TGTGCCAGCACCGCAGCTAGCGGGTCTGATACGCAGTATTTT
>TRBD2|TRBV7-3|.|TRBJ2-1
CASSLGKGTNSLDEQFF
TGTGCCAGCAGCTTAGGTAAAGGGACTAATAGTTTAGATGAGCAGTTCTTC
>TRBD1|TRBV28|.|TRBJ1-5
CASSRDGQGNQPQHF
TGTGCCAGCAGTCGCGACGGACAGGGTAATCAGCCCCAGCATTTT
>.|TRBV9|once|TRBJ2-5
CASSPVGVGTQYF
TGTGCCAGCAGCCCGGTGGGAGTGGGGACCCAGTACTTC
>.|TRBV5-1|.|TRBJ2-7
CASRQGSSYEQYF
TGCGCCAGCAGACAGGGATCTTCCTACGAGCAGTACTTC
>.|TRBV18|.|TRBJ1-1
CASSPPGRNTEAFF
TGTGCCAGCTCACCACCGGGCAGGAACACTGAAGCTTTCTTT
>.|TRBV27|.|TRBJ2-7
CASSGGGVSYEQYF
TGTGCCAGCAGTGGCGGAGGGGTCTCCTACGAGCAGTACTTC
>.|TRBV19|.|TRBJ1-2
CASSTQLNYGYTF
TGTGCCAGTAGTACACAGCTTAACTATGGCTACACCTTC
>.|TRBV7-3|.|TRBJ2-7
CASSLINVGAEQYF
TGTGCCAGCAGCTTAATTAACGTAGGGGCCGAGCAGTACTTC
>.|TRBV5-4|.|TRBJ1-1
CASSSDKPGSRTEAFF
TGTGCCAGCAGCTCAGACAAGCCGGGGTCTAGGACTGAAGCTTTCTTT
>.|TRBV7-2|.|TRBJ1-2
CASSLSVDNQNYGYTF
TGTGCCAGCAGCTTATCCGTCGACAACCAAAACTATGGCTACACCTTC
>.|TRBV18|few|TRBJ1-1
CASSPASTALNTEAFF
TGTGCCAGCTCACCAGCGTCAACAGCCTTGAACACTGAAGCTTTCTTT
>.|TRBV7-8|.|TRBJ2-5
CASSQGQGQETQYF
TGTGCCAGCAGCCAGGGGCAGGGCCAAGAGACCCAGTACTTC
>.|TRBV19|once|TRBJ1-1
CASSIAGTPNTEAFF
TGTGCCAGTAGTATAGCAGGGACACCTAACACTGAAGCTTTCTTT
>.|TRBV6-2/TRBV6-3|once|TRBJ2-5
CASSQLRRGETQYF
TGTGCCAGCAGCCAGCTAAGGAGGGGCGAGACCCAGTACTTC
>.|TRBV4-2|.|TRBJ1-4
CASSQERFQGLEKLFF
TGTGCCAGCAGCCAGGAAAGGTTTCAGGGTCTGGAAAAACTGTTTTTT
>TRBD1|TRBV7-6|.|TRBJ2-2
CASSRGTGGLGELFF
TGTGCCAGCAGCAGAGGGACAGGGGGGCTCGGGGAGCTGTTTTTT
>.|TRBV18|.|TRBJ2-7
CASSATSTVAGEQYF
TGTGCCAGCTCAGCCACCAGCACGGTGGCGGGCGAGCAGTACTTC
>TRBD1|TRBV19|.|TRBJ1-3
CASQGAGNTIYF
TGTGCCAGTCAGGGGGCAGGGAACACCATATATTTT
>.|TRBV11-2|few|TRBJ2-5
CASSSWLARETQYF
TGTGCCAGCAGCTCCTGGCTAGCGAGAGAGACCCAGTACTTC
>.|TRBV30|.|TRBJ1-4
CAWRPPVLNEKLFF
TGTGCCTGGCGCCCCCCGGTCCTTAATGAAAAACTGTTTTTT
>.|TRBV3-1/TRBV3-2|.|TRBJ2-7
CASSQNQGFKQYF
TGTGCCAGCAGCCAAAATCAGGGGTTCAAGCAGTACTTC
>.|TRBV5-1|.|TRBJ1-2
CASSFGYGVGYTF
TGCGCCAGCAGCTTCGGGTACGGCGTTGGCTACACCTTC
>.|TRBV9|.|TRBJ2-1
CASSPQRASYNEQFF
TGTGCCAGCAGCCCACAGCGGGCCTCCTACAATGAGCAGTTCTTC
>.|TRBV27|.|TRBJ1-5
CASSLSTGSQPQHF
TGTGCCAGCAGTTTGAGTACGGGTTCTCAGCCCCAGCATTTT
>.|TRBV19|.|TRBJ1-6
CASRSAADYNSPLHF
TGTGCCAGTAGGAGCGCGGCCGACTATAATTCACCCCTCCACTTT
>.|TRBV19|.|TRBJ2-5
CASSGPQQGPETQYF
TGTGCCAGTAGTGGCCCTCAACAGGGCCCAGAGACCCAGTACTTC